These T cell receptor beta chains were read from a single sample in a study of long-term antiretroviral therapy in people with HIV. TCRdb's copy holds only in-frame clones and misses some; the assay was immunoSEQ multiplex PCR. The sample lists under 20,000 clones; roughly 90% were seen once. Source: unsorted PBMCs, taken 0.3 years after starting antiretroviral therapy. These receptors were taken from a man aged 55-75 years with HIV. The CDR3 runs from the conserved cysteine through the conserved F or W. Some rows mark clone size as missing; the rest say once, few, many or name a class of expanded clone.

>TRBV5-1|TRBJ2-3|NA
CASSQGQGASDTQYF
>TRBV2|TRBJ1-3|NA
CASPYGNTIYF
>TRBV6-5|TRBJ2-7|NA
CASSRASTATYEQYF
>TRBV6-5|TRBJ2-7|NA
CASREQGSEQYF
>TRBV6-6|TRBJ2-7|NA
CASSLERTYEQYF
>TRBV7-2|TRBJ1-2|NA
CASSSTVFYGYTF
>TRBV29-1|TRBJ1-5|NA
CSVGTESGNQPQHF
>TRBV6-1|TRBJ2-2|NA
CASSVRKSAGTGELFF
>TRBV5-1|TRBJ2-3|NA
CASSPLTGLTDTQYF
>TRBV2|TRBJ1-4|NA
CASSEAQGYRF
>TRBV28|TRBJ2-7|NA
CASSPRTGPYEQYF
>TRBV6-5|TRBJ1-3|NA
CASSYSYYRATNTIYF
>TRBV19|TRBJ2-7|NA
CASSASTAHDEQYF
>TRBV6-1|TRBJ2-3|NA
CASSERGSASTDTQYF
>TRBV5-1|TRBJ2-1|few
CATRRDSYNEQFF
>TRBV5-1|TRBJ1-2|NA
CASSFSDLVGYGYTF
>TRBV5-1|TRBJ1-3|once
CASQQQGYGNTIYF
>TRBV11-3|TRBJ2-2|NA
CASSLVKGNPGELFF
>TRBV2|TRBJ1-2|NA
CASSEFEGVRGYTF
>TRBV7-2|TRBJ2-1|NA
CASTPGLPRWFF
>TRBV5-1|TRBJ2-7|NA
CASSFYSSSQYEQYF
>TRBV30|TRBJ2-3|NA
CAWKRRDTQYF
>TRBV18|TRBJ1-3|NA
CASSPLTDRSSGNTIYF
>TRBV7-9|TRBJ2-7|once
CASSRLFQGRAYEQYF
>TRBV18|TRBJ2-3|NA
CASSPQAPAGADTQYF
>TRBV6-1|TRBJ1-1|NA
CASRGTGTEAFF
>TRBV18|TRBJ2-3|NA
CASSPPNPGSTDTQYF
>TRBV29-1|TRBJ1-2|once
CSVAGGGPLGYTF
>TRBV29-1|TRBJ2-7|NA
CSARQGVWGEQYF
>TRBV10-3|TRBJ2-1|NA
CAINRDGGLYNEQFF
>TRBV11-2|TRBJ2-5|NA
CASSLGGLAGGAQETQYF
>TRBV7-8|TRBJ1-2|NA
CASSFLETGAYGYTF
>TRBV19|TRBJ1-1|NA
CASSTHLTGTEAFF
>TRBV6-5|TRBJ1-1|NA
CASRQDRVRNTEAFF
>TRBV19|TRBJ2-7|once
CASSRDSSGYEQYF
>TRBV4-1|TRBJ2-5|NA
CASSSPIKTSRETQYF
>TRBV15|TRBJ1-2|NA
CATSRDPDPSYGYTF
>TRBV7-2|TRBJ1-1|once
CASSFGQGTEAFF
>TRBV28|TRBJ1-3|NA
CASRSRVHTGNTIYF
>TRBV19|TRBJ2-7|NA
CASSTGGTYEQYF
>TRBV19|TRBJ2-7|NA
CASSPPLGEQYF